Described below is a single T cell receptor (beta chain) sequence and its context. The source of the sample is a study of sequential checkpoint blockade in melanoma. Treatment indicated: randomized to nivolumab then ipilimumab (arm A) or the reverse (arm B). Live CD3+CD8+ CD19− CD56− cells were sorted from PBMCs. Data came from immunoSEQ multiplex PCR; TCRdb stores just in-frame clones and leaves some out. The data contain tens of thousands of clones, nearly 70% of them seen just once; the ten biggest clones take up over 15%. Source: CD8+ T cells sorted from blood (inferred from file names), taken from a patient given nivolumab and ipilimumab in sequence. The sequence was obtained from a human donor with melanoma.

CDR3 in DNA: TGCGCCAGCAGCCATCGACTAGTAGGCTACGAGCAGTACTTC. Amino acid sequence: CASSHRLVGYEQYF. The V and J genes are TRBV4-3 and TRBJ2-7, with D possibly being TRBD2 (6 bases). Germline V CDR1 and CDR2: LGHNA, YSLEER. Trimming stripped 3 bases from V and 3 bases from J, with 12 bases between. The CDR3 is 14 residues long.